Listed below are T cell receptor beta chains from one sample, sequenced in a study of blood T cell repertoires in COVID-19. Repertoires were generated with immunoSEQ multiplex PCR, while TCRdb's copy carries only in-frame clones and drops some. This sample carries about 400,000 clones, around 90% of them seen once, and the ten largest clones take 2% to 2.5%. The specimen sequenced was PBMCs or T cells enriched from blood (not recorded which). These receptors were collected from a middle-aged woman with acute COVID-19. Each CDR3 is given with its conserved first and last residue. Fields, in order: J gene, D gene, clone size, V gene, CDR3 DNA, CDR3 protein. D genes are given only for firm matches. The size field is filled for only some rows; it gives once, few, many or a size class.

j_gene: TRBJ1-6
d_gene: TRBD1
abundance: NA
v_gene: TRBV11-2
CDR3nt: TGTGCCAGCAGACCTACAGGGGGATATAATTCACCCCTCCACTTT
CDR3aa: CASRPTGGYNSPLHF

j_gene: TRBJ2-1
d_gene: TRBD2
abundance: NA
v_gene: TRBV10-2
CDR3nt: TGCGCCAGCAGTGAGTGGGCTAGCGGACTAAACAATGAGCAGTTCTTC
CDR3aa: CASSEWASGLNNEQFF

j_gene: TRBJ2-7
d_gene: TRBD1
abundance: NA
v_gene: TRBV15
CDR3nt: TGTGCCACCAGCAGAGATAAGGACAGGATCGTCCACGAGCAGTACTTC
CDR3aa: CATSRDKDRIVHEQYF

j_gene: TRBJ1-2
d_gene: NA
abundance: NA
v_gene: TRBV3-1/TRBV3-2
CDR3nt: TGTGCCAGCAGCCTCGCGGCCCTCTATGGCTACACCTTC
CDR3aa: CASSLAALYGYTF

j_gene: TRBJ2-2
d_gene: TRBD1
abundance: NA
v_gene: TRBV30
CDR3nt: TGTGCCTGGAGTGTACTGACAGGGGACACCGGGGAGCTGTTTTTT
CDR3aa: CAWSVLTGDTGELFF

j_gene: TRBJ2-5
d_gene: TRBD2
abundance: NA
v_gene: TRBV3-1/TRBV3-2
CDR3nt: TGTGCCAGCAGCCCAATGGGACTAGCGGAGACCCAGTACTTC
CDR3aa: CASSPMGLAETQYF

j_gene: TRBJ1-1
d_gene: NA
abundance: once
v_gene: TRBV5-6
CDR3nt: TGTGCCAGCAGTCTGCCAAGACCGGGAATTAACACTGAAGCTTTCTTT
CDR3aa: CASSLPRPGINTEAFF

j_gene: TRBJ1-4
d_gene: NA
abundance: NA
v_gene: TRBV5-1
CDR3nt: TGCGCCAGCAGCTTGTTACAGGGACGGGAAAAACTGTTTTTT
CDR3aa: CASSLLQGREKLFF

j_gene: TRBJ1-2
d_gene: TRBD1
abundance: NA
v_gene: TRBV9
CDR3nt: TGTGCCAGCAGCAGGGACAGGAACTATGGCTACACCTTC
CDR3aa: CASSRDRNYGYTF

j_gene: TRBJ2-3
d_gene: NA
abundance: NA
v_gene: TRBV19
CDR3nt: TGTGCCAGTAGTCCCCAATTGGATACGCAGTATTTT
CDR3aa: CASSPQLDTQYF

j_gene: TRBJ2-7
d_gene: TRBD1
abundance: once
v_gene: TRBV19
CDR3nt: TGTGCCAGTAGCCACCGGGACAGGGTCGAGCAGTACTTC
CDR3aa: CASSHRDRVEQYF

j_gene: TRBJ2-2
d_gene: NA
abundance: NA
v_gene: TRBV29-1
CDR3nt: TGCAGCGTTTTTTCAGGAGGGGCGCCCGGGGAGCTGTTTTTT
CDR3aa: CSVFSGGAPGELFF

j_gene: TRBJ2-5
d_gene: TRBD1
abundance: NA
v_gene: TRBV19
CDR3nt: TGTGCCAGTAGTCCATCCCGGACAGGTTCGGGGGAGACCCAGTACTTC
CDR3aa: CASSPSRTGSGETQYF

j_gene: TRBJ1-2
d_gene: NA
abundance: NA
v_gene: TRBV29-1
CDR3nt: TGCAGCGTTGTGCGCAGGGGTTCTGGAGGCTACACCTTC
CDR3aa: CSVVRRGSGGYTF

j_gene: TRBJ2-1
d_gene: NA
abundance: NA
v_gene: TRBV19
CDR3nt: TGTGCCAGTAGCTTAGCGCGACACTCCTCCTACAATGAGCAGTTCTTC
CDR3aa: CASSLARHSSYNEQFF

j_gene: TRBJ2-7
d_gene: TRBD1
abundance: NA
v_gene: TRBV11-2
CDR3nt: TGTGCCAGCAGCTTGGGGACAGATTATTACGAGCAGTACTTC
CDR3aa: CASSLGTDYYEQYF

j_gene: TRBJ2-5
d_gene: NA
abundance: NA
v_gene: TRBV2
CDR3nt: TGTGCCAGCAGTGAACCGTCTACCCGACAAGAGACCCAGTACTTC
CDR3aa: CASSEPSTRQETQYF

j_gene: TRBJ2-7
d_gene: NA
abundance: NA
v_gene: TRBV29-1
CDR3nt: TGCAGCGTTGCCGGACACGGACGGGACTTC
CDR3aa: CSVAGHGRDF

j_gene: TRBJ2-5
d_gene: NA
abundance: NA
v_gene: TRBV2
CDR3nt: TGTGCCAGCAGCAGCTCAATAAACAGACCGGAGACCCAGTACTTC
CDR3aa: CASSSSINRPETQYF

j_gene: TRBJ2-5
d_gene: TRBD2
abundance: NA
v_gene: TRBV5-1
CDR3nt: TGCGCCAGCAGCTACCCCGGGGGGGCGGAAGAGACCCAGTACTTC
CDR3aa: CASSYPGGAEETQYF

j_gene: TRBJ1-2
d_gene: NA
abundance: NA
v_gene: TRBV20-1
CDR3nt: TGCAGTGCTAGTCTGGTCAGGGACTATGGCTACACCTTC
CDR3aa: CSASLVRDYGYTF

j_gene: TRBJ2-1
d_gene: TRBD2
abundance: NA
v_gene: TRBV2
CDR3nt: TGTGCCAGCTCCGCCGGGCTGCGACTAGCGGGGAACAATGAGCAGTTCTTC
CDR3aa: CASSAGLRLAGNNEQFF

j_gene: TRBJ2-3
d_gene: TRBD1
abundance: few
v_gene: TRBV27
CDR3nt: TGTGCCAGCATTGGCAGGGGGACAGATACGCAGTATTTT
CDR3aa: CASIGRGTDTQYF

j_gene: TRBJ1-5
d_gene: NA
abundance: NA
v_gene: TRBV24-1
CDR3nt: TGTGCCACCAGTGACCGCGGGTCCATCAGGCCCCAGCATTTT
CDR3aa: CATSDRGSIRPQHF

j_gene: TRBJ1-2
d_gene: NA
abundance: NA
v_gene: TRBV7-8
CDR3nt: TGTGCCAGCAGCTTGGGGGGTTTATGGTATGGCTACACCTTC
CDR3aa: CASSLGGLWYGYTF

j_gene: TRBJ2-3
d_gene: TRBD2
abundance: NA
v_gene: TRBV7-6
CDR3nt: TGTGCCAGCAGCTTAACTAGCGGCCAAGGAGATACGCAGTATTTT
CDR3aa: CASSLTSGQGDTQYF

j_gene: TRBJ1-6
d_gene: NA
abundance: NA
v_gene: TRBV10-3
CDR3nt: TGTGCCATCAGTGTGTCGACTCAAAATTCACCCCTCCACTTT
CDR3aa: CAISVSTQNSPLHF

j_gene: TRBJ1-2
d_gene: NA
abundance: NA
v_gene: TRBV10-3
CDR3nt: TGTGCCATCAGTGAGTACATAAATGGCTACACCTTC
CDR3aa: CAISEYINGYTF

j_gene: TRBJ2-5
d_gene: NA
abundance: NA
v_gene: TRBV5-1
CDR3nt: TGCGCCAGCAGCTTGAGAGGTGGGAGTGAGACCCAGTACTTC
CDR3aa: CASSLRGGSETQYF

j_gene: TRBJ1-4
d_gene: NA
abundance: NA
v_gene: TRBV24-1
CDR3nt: TGTGCCACCAGTGATAGTAGCAACACTAATGAAAAACTGTTTTTT
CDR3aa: CATSDSSNTNEKLFF

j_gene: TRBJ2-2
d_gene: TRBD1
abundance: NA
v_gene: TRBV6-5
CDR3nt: TGTGCCAGCAGTCGGGGCGGACAGGGAACCGGGGAGCTGTTTTTT
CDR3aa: CASSRGGQGTGELFF

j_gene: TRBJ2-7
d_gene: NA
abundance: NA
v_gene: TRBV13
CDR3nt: TGTGCCAGCAGCTCCGGGACATTCTCCTACGAGCAGTACTTC
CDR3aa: CASSSGTFSYEQYF

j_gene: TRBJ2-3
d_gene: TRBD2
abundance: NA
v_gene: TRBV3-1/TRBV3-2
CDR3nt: TGTGCCAGCAGGCGGGGGTTTTCAGATACGCAGTATTTT
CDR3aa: CASRRGFSDTQYF

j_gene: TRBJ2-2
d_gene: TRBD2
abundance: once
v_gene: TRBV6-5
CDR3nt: TGTGCCAGCAGTACCGGGACTAGAACCGGGGAGCTGTTTTTT
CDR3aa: CASSTGTRTGELFF

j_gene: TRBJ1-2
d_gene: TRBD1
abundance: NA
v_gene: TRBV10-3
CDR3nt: TGTGCCATCAGTCCGACAGGGGACGATGGCTACACCTTC
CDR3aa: CAISPTGDDGYTF

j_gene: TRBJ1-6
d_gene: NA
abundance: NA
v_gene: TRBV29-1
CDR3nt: TGCAGCGTGGGGACTGGAAATAATTCACCCCTCCACTTT
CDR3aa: CSVGTGNNSPLHF

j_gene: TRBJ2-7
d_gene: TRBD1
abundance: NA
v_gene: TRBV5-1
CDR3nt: TGCGCCAGCAGCTCTGGGACAGAACCCTACGAGCAGTACTTC
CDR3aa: CASSSGTEPYEQYF

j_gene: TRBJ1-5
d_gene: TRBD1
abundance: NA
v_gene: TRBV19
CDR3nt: TGTGCCAGTGCTCAGGGGGCTCAACAGCCCCAGCATTTT
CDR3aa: CASAQGAQQPQHF

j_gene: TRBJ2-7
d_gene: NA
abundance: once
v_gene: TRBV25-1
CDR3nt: TGTGCCAGCAGTGACGTGGGGGGGCGAACCTACGAGCAGTACTTC
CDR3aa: CASSDVGGRTYEQYF

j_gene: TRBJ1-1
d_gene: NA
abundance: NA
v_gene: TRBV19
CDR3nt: TGTGCCAGTAGTATTTGGTCCGAGCTGAACACTGAAGCTTTCTTT
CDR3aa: CASSIWSELNTEAFF

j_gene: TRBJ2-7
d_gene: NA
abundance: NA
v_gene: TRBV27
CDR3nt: TGTGCCAGCAGTCTCGGGGACGAGCAGTACTTC
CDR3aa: CASSLGDEQYF